This T cell receptor (beta chain) came from a study of PD-L1 blockade in urothelial cancer (dated by TCRdb to about 2017). In terms of the full investigation: All patients started therapy in about 2014 and received atezolizumab 1,200 mg intravenously every 3 weeks. Twenty-five of 29 patients were males with bladder-origin urothelial cancer, and about 65% of the roughly 30 reported a prior smoking history. Patients had an ECOG performance status of 0 or 1 and had received between 0 and 3 prior chemotherapy regimens. Blood samples were analyzed at two time points: 3 weeks after treatment start (second dose) and 6 weeks after treatment start. Blood samples gave a median of around 140,000 T cells and under 85,000 unique TCRs, with a median clonality of approximately 0.08. Somatic, immune and clinical correlates of response to PD-L1 blockade with atezolizumab in urothelial cancer were the focus of an exploratory multi-omic analysis. Pretreatment tumor samples, along with matched peripheral blood serially collected before and after atezolizumab treatment, were subjected to TCR sequencing. Durable clinical benefit was defined as progression-free survival longer than 6 months, and TCR features were also tested against progression-free and overall survival. Whole exome sequencing and RNA sequencing of pretreatment tumors were performed alongside TCR sequencing in the same patients. Durable clinical benefit was achieved by nine patients but not by the remaining 20. Pretreatment blood TCR-seq was available for twenty-nine patients, at least one posttreatment blood collection was obtained for around 25 patients, and tumor TCR-seq was available for around 25 patients.

Notes on this clone: This receptor's antigen is unknown. One base away there is no much larger clone; base qualities are not given.

Synthetic TCR analog templates were spiked into each PCR to estimate absolute template abundance from read counts. The immunoSEQ assay used bias-controlled V and J gene primers to amplify TCRbeta CDR3 regions from genomic DNA. Sequencing of rearranged TCRbeta segments was done at approximately 20X coverage. In the authors' own workflow: Sequencing errors were corrected by clustering and CDR3s were annotated against IMGT to assign V, D and J genes. Only productive TCRbeta rearrangements were used in downstream analyses, excluding out-of-frame or stop-codon sequences. Clonality was calculated as one minus the Shannon entropy normalized by the log of the number of unique productive sequences. Fisher's exact test with Benjamini-Hochberg correction, using a cutoff of adjusted p below 0.01, was how clones that differed between time points or between blood and tumor were identified. In TCRdb, the immuneACCESS table is reduced to in-frame sequences with V and J assigned. These tables do not hold every clone; where another copy was compared, an unresolved V gene accounts for under half, and the others remain unexplained. The V and J calls and clone size were taken over from that table, and D and trimming were inferred from the DNA. The sample yields some 120,000 clones; approximately 90% were counted once. The ten largest clonotypes hold more than 3% of the sample.

There are 14 amino acids in the CDR3, from cysteine to phenylalanine inclusive. Only the CDR3 part of the read is kept: 42 bases, read in frame from the first base. Sequences LNHDA (CDR1) and SQIVND (CDR2) are obtained from the germline V gene (reference sequence). Trimming takes 1 base from V and 2 bases from J, and the germline ends sit 8 bases apart. In the paper's terms, the time point label means: peripheral blood 6 weeks after treatment start. The cohort included some 30 patients with locally advanced or metastatic urothelial carcinoma who were treated at Memorial Sloan Kettering on a trial protocol. Peripheral blood mononuclear cells were collected pretreatment and during treatment, at between 1 and 8 total time points per patient. The Qiagen DNeasy Blood extraction kit was used to purify genomic DNA from total PBMCs and tumor samples. PBMCs were collected pretreatment and during treatment, and were isolated and stored as previously described.

Beyond this particular receptor, the publication reports: A pretreatment peripheral blood TCR clonality below the median was linked to improved progression-free and overall survival. At 3 weeks after the start of treatment, tumor-associated TCR clones in peripheral blood had expanded more in patients with durable benefit (n ≈ 23, p = 0.022). Because of the small sample size (n ≈ 27) and the many exploratory analyses performed, the results are intended to be regarded as hypothesis-generating.

The chain links TRBV19 with TRBJ1-2, with the D segment identity uncertain. This clonotype originated in a man aged 60-69 years with urothelial cancer. The sample here was PBMCs, taken around atezolizumab (anti-PD-L1) treatment. This receptor carries the CDR3 CASSIGNSNYGYTF. The sequenced DNA: TGTGCCAGTAGTATAGGGAACAGCAACTATGGCTACACCTTC.